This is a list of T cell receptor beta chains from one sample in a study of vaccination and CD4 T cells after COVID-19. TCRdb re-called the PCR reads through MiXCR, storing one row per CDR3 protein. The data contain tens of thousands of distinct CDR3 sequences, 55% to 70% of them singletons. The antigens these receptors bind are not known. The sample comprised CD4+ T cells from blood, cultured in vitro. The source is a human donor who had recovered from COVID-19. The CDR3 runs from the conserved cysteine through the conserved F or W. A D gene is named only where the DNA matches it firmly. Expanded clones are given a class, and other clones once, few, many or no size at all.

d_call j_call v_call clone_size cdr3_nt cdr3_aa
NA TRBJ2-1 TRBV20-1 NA TGCAGTACCTACTCGATCGTCCGGGACAAAGGGAATGAGCAGTTCTTC CSTYSIVRDKGNEQFF
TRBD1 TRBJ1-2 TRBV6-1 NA TGTGCCAGCAGACCTGACAGGGCCAGTAACTATGGCTACACCTTC CASRPDRASNYGYTF
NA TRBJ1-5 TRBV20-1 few TGCAGTACTGAAGTGAAGGTCAATCAGCCCCAGCATTTT CSTEVKVNQPQHF
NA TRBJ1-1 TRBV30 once TGTGCCTGGAGTCGTGGGGTAAACACTGAAGCTTTCTTT CAWSRGVNTEAFF
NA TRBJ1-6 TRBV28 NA TGTGCCAGCAGTTTTACACCCTCCTATAATTCACCCCTCCACTTT CASSFTPSYNSPLHF
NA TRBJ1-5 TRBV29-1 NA TGCAGCGTCGCAGACGGGTTTTTGGGCAATCAGCCCCAGCATTTT CSVADGFLGNQPQHF
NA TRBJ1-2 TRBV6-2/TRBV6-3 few TGTGCCAGCACCCCCCGGGGGGTCCAGAGTAACTATGGCTACACCTTC CASTPRGVQSNYGYTF
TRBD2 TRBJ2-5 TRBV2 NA TGTGCCAGCAGTGGGACTAGCGGAAGAAAAGAGACCCAGTACTTC CASSGTSGRKETQYF
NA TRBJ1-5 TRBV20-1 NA TGCAGTGCTACGGACAGTAGCAATCAGCCCCAGCATTTT CSATDSSNQPQHF
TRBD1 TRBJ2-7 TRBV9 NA TGTGCCAGCAGCGCCACCGGGACAGGCCGGGACGAGCAGTACTTC CASSATGTGRDEQYF
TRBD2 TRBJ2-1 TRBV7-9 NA TGTGCCTCTTCCCTGGCTAGCGGGCGCCACCAGGGGCAGTTCTTC CASSLASGRHQGQFF
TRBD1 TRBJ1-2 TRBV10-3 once TGTGCCATCAGTGTTTATAGGACAGGTATGGAGGGGGCGGGTGGCTACACCTTC CAISVYRTGMEGAGGYTF
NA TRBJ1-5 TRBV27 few TGTGCCAGCAGTTTGTTCTCAGAACGACAGCCCCAGCATTTT CASSLFSERQPQHF
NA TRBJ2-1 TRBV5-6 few TGTGCCAGCAGCTTGCGGCAGCCGGGCTCCTACAATGAGCAGTTCTTC CASSLRQPGSYNEQFF
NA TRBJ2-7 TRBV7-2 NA TGTGCCAGCAGCTTAAACAGCATCTACGAGCAGTACTTC CASSLNSIYEQYF
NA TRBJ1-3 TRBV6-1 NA TGTGCCAGCAGTGAAGCCCCGACAGATCTAAACACCATATATTTT CASSEAPTDLNTIYF
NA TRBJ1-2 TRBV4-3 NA TGCGCCAGCAGCCAAGGATCAGGGAGCAACTATGGCTACACCTTC CASSQGSGSNYGYTF
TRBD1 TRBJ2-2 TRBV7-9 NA TGTGCCAGCAGCTTAGCCCAGGGGGCGAGTGGCGGGGAGCTGTTTTTT CASSLAQGASGGELFF
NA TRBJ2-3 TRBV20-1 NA TGCAGTGCTAGTGGGACTGCGGGGGATACGCAGTATTTT CSASGTAGDTQYF
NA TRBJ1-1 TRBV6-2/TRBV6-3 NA TGTGCCAGCAGTTACTCAAACACTGAAGCTTTCTTT CASSYSNTEAFF
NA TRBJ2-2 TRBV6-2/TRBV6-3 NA TGTGCCAGCAGCCGGAGGGTAACCGGGGAGCTGTTTTTT CASSRRVTGELFF